What follows are 30 T cell receptor beta chains derived from one specimen sequenced in a study of CD8+ T cells in alopecia areata. This sample's treatment: oral pan-JAK inhibitor, 5-10 mg twice daily. RNA was isolated and reverse transcribed to cDNA, the sequencing template. Generated by immunoSEQ multiplex PCR, the TCRdb table keeps only in-frame clones and is missing some. The sample has some 150,000 clones, 85% to 90% seen once. The source material was CD8+ T cells sorted from blood, sampled at week 4, from a patient treated with tofacitinib. The receptors here all came from a human donor with alopecia areata.

V and J are TRBV5-4 and TRBJ2-7, with D uncertain. The CDR3 spans 12 residues. Per germline, CDR1 SGHNT and CDR2 YYREEE (reference sequence). V gave up 2 bases and J gave up 5 bases, with 8 bases separating them. The CDR3 DNA is TGTGCCAGCAGCTTTGGCCCGAACGAGCAGTACTTC. Translating gives CASSFGPNEQYF.

This clone has a single count. The chain recombines TRBV4-1 with TRBJ2-1; D possibly corresponds to TRBD2 (5 bases). Germline V gene sequence: CDR1 MGHRA, CDR2 YSYEKL. Trimming shortened V by 3 bases and J by 12 bases, and 21 bases separated the two germline ends. The CDR3 is 15 residues long. The CDR3 sequence: CASSQSPGSLSGQFF. The CDR3 nucleotides read TGCGCCAGCAGCCAGTCTCCCGGGTCTCTCAGCGGGCAGTTCTTC.

CDR3 bases: TGTGCCAGTACCGTGACAGAGCGCTCCTACGAGCAGTACTTC. The encoded protein is CASTVTERSYEQYF. The gene calls are TRBV19 and TRBJ2-7; maybe TRBD1 (5 bases). In germline, CDR1 is LNHDA, CDR2 SQIVND (reference sequence). The CDR3 has 14 residues. The V end was cut by 7 bases, the J end by 0 bases, with 13 bases between.

The rearrangement joins TRBV11-2 to TRBJ2-1; D not certain. V was cut by 1 base and J by 5 bases, with 6 bases left in between. The CDR3 extends over 13 amino acids. Germline V gene data show CDR1 as SGHAT and CDR2 as FQNNGV. CDR3: CASSLALDNEQFF. CDR3 DNA: TGTGCCAGCAGCTTAGCGCTCGACAATGAGCAGTTCTTC.

The V gene is TRBV15, the J gene TRBJ1-2; TRBD1 agrees at 11 bases. CDR1 and CDR2 (germline): LNHNV, YYDKDF (reference sequence). J gave up 4 bases and V 5 bases, and 9 bases lay outside the gene matches. CDR3 length: 16 amino acids. In DNA, the CDR3 is TGTGCCACCAGCGGAGGACAGGGGGCGGGGGTCTATGGCTACACCTTC. Translating gives CATSGGQGAGVYGYTF.

This rearrangement joins TRBV6-5 to TRBJ2-7; a possible D gene is TRBD1 (6 bases). The V end lost 2 bases, the J end lost 7 bases, and 12 bases lay between the germline ends. Germline CDR1 is MNHEY and CDR2 is SVGAGI. The length of the CDR3 is 13 residues. The CDR3 loop is CASSYTTGSEQYF. CDR3 bases: TGTGCCAGCAGTTACACCACAGGGAGTGAGCAGTACTTC.

The chain links TRBV6-1 to TRBJ2-2; no firm D call. The CDR3 is 13 residues long. V dropped 10 bases and J dropped 0 bases, with 9 bases sitting between them. The V gene's germline CDR1 is MNHNS and CDR2 SASEGT. The CDR3: CATLTPNTGELFF. The CDR3 bases are TGTGCCACCCTCACCCCGAACACCGGGGAGCTGTTTTTT.

The chain links TRBV29-1 to TRBJ2-3, with 8 bases aligning to TRBD1. J gave up 1 base and V 2 bases, and 2 bases lay outside the gene matches. The CDR3 runs 14 residues. Germline V CDR1 and CDR2: SQVTM, ANQGSEA. The CDR3 spells CSVEQGAGTDTQYF. CDR3 nucleotide sequence: TGCAGCGTTGAACAGGGGGCTGGCACAGATACGCAGTATTTT.

The J gene is TRBJ2-5, the V gene TRBV27; either TRBD1 or TRBD2 may fit D (5 bases each). Germline V gives CDR1 MNHEY, CDR2 SMNVEV (reference sequence). V gave up 4 bases and J gave up 8 bases, with 20 bases separating them. CDR3 length equals 15 residues. CDR3 bases: TGTGCCAGCAGTTATGGGGCCGGGACCAAGAGAACCCAGTACTTC. Its protein product is CASSYGAGTKRTQYF.

The gene calls are TRBV7-9 and TRBJ1-2; D possibly corresponds to TRBD1 (5 bases). CDR3 length: 15 amino acids. Germline V gives CDR1 SEHNR, CDR2 FQNEAQ (reference sequence). Trimming removed 2 bases from V and 9 bases from J, with 19 bases in between. CDR3 region: CASSLTPTGGPRYTF. In DNA, the CDR3 is TGTGCCAGCAGCTTAACTCCCACCGGGGGACCGCGCTACACCTTC.

The gene calls are TRBV27 and TRBJ2-1; 9 bases are a match to TRBD1. From germline, CDR1 is MNHEY and CDR2 SMNVEV (reference sequence). The CDR3 is made up of 14 amino acids. V shed 10 bases and J 3 bases; nucleotides not matched to a gene: 7. CDR3 DNA: TGTGCCACCGAGGGACAGGGCCACTACAATGAGCAGTTCTTC. As protein: CATEGQGHYNEQFF.

This clone has a single count. This chain links TRBV6-5 with TRBJ2-6; D ambiguous. With 4 bases removed from V and 0 bases from J, the gap between germline ends came to 7 bases. This CDR3 is 15 amino acids long. Germline V gives CDR1 MNHEY, CDR2 SVGAGI. The CDR3 is CASSSSASGANVLTF. DNA for the CDR3: TGTGCCAGCAGTTCCTCAGCCTCTGGGGCCAACGTCCTGACTTTC.

This clone was detected only a few times. The chain is built from TRBV29-1 and TRBJ2-3, with D perhaps TRBD1 (5 bases). Germline CDR1 is SQVTM and CDR2 is ANQGSEA. The CDR3 runs 15 residues. Trimming shortened V by 1 base and J by 1 base, and 12 bases separated the two germline ends. CDR3 in amino acids: CSVEVPQGGTDTQYF. The CDR3 region has the DNA TGCAGCGTTGAAGTCCCTCAGGGCGGCACAGATACGCAGTATTTT.

This chain links TRBV5-1 with TRBJ2-2, with D unresolved. This CDR3 is built from 13 residues. The germline V gene encodes CDR1 SGHRS and CDR2 YFSETQ. Trimming removed 0 bases from V and 6 bases from J, with 6 bases in between. The CDR3 DNA is TGCGCCAGCAGCTTGGAACAGTCCGGGGAGCTGTTTTTT. Translation gives CASSLEQSGELFF.

The genes are TRBV11-2 and TRBJ1-2; 9 bases line up with TRBD1. The J segment lost 6 bases and the V segment lost 1 base, leaving 6 bases of the junction unmatched. CDR3 length: 15 residues. Looked up from germline, CDR1 is SGHAT and CDR2 is FQNNGV. In DNA, the CDR3 is TGTGCCAGCAGCTTAGTGGACAGGGGACCGGATGGCTACACCTTC. It codes for CASSLVDRGPDGYTF.

The chain recombines TRBV5-1 with TRBJ2-4; 7 nucleotides align to TRBD1. CDR1 and CDR2 (germline): SGHRS, YFSETQ. With 2 bases clipped from V and 4 bases from J, the junction kept 3 bases outside the gene matches. The CDR3 is 14 residues long. CDR3 sequence: CASSFRDSKNIQYF. The DNA of the CDR3 is TGCGCCAGCAGCTTCCGGGACAGTAAAAACATTCAGTACTTC. The entire variable domain, with the rest obtained from reference TRBV5-1 and TRBJ2-4, is as follows: KAGVTQTPRYLIKTRGQQVTLSCSPISGHRSVSWYQQTPGQGLQFLFEYFSETQRNKGNFPGRFSGRQFSNSRSEMNVSTLELGDSALYLCASSFRDSKNIQYFGAGTRLSVL.

The chain uses TRBV23-1 and TRBJ2-2, with D tentatively TRBD1 or TRBD2 (5 bases each). TRBV23-1 is an ORF; its function is uncertain. The CDR3 is 19 amino acids. V lost 2 bases and J 0 bases, leaving 19 bases between the germline ends. The DNA of the CDR3 is TGCGCCAGCAGTCAACGAGGGGCGGAGTATGGTTCGAACACCGGGGAGCTGTTTTTT. Translating gives CASSQRGAEYGSNTGELFF.

V and J are TRBV7-9 and TRBJ2-3; TRBD1 is a possible D gene (5 bases). CDR3 length: 17 residues. Germline V lookup: CDR1 SEHNR, CDR2 FQNEAQ (reference sequence). The V end was cut by 3 bases, the J end by 0 bases, with 16 bases between. This CDR3 reads CASSLGPTLDSTDTQYF. CDR3 nucleotide sequence: TGTGCCAGCAGCTTGGGGCCGACCCTAGATAGCACAGATACGCAGTATTTT.

J is TRBJ1-2 and V is TRBV5-1, with D uncertain. Germline CDR1 and CDR2: SGHRS and YFSETQ. There are 15 residues in the CDR3. The V end was cut by 1 base, the J end by 1 base, with 11 bases between. The CDR3 bases are TGCGCCAGCAGCTTGTGCGACAACCTTAACTATGGCTACACCTTC. This sequence encodes CASSLCDNLNYGYTF.

J is TRBJ2-2 and V is TRBV29-1, with D perhaps TRBD2 (6 bases). The V end lost 4 bases, the J end lost 5 bases, and 11 bases lay between the germline ends. Germline lookup yields CDR1 SQVTM and CDR2 ANQGSEA. The CDR3 spans 13 residues. CDR3 loop: CSVVRRGTGELFF. The DNA of the CDR3 is TGCAGCGTTGTTAGGCGGGGAACCGGGGAGCTGTTTTTT.

The rearrangement joins TRBV6-1 to TRBJ2-7; no definite D call. The V end lost 7 bases, the J end lost 1 base, and 8 bases lay between the germline ends. CDR3 size: 12 residues. CDR1 is MNHNS, CDR2 SASEGT, per germline. CDR3 sequence (DNA): TGTGCCAGCACCGACCTGTCCTACGAGCAGTACTTC. It yields the protein CASTDLSYEQYF.

The chain has TRBV29-1 and TRBJ2-7; D could derive from TRBD1 or TRBD2 (5 bases each). The CDR3 runs 15 residues. V was cut by 2 bases and J by 2 bases, with 16 bases left in between. Germline-derived CDR1 and CDR2 are SQVTM and ANQGSEA. CDR3 nucleotides: TGCAGCGTTGAAACGGGGACCATGCCTACCTACGAGCAGTACTTC. Encoded protein: CSVETGTMPTYEQYF.

V is TRBV9 and J is TRBJ2-7; 11 bases are shared with TRBD2. Germline loops: CDR1 SGDLS, CDR2 YYNGEE. The trim removed 3 bases at V and 2 bases at J, leaving 13 bases unmatched. This CDR3 comprises 18 residues. The CDR3 reads CASSGDASGRTPPYEQYF. The CDR3 DNA reads TGTGCCAGCAGCGGAGATGCTAGCGGGAGGACTCCCCCCTACGAGCAGTACTTC.

This clone was recorded only once. The V and J genes are TRBV27 and TRBJ2-1, with 14 nucleotides matching TRBD2. V lost 6 bases, J lost 10 bases, and 8 bases stayed unmatched. The CDR3 length is 15 residues. Per germline, CDR1 MNHEY and CDR2 SMNVEV (reference sequence). This CDR3 is CASRIPGLAGEEQFF. The DNA of the CDR3 is TGTGCCAGCAGAATACCGGGACTAGCGGGAGAGGAGCAGTTCTTC.

Note on this clone: The identical CDR3 is also encoded by other nucleotide sequences in the sample. The chain uses TRBV29-1 and TRBJ2-7, with D perhaps given as TRBD1 or TRBD2 (5 bases each). V was shortened by 6 bases and J by 1 base, with 13 bases between the two germline ends. The CDR3 extends over 13 amino acids. Germline lookup yields CDR1 SQVTM and CDR2 ANQGSEA. The CDR3 DNA reads as TGCAGCGTGCCCGGGACCTCGTCCTACGAGCAGTACTTC. Translation gives CSVPGTSSYEQYF.

J is TRBJ2-7 and V is TRBV4-1, with 7 nucleotides matching TRBD2. Germline loops: CDR1 MGHRA, CDR2 YSYEKL. V trimming: 0 bases; J trimming: 1 base; junction bases outside the gene matches: 9. The length of the CDR3 is 17 residues. The CDR3: CASSQELPRLASYEQYF. In DNA, the CDR3 is TGCGCCAGCAGCCAAGAGTTGCCTAGACTAGCTTCCTACGAGCAGTACTTC.

The rearrangement links TRBV5-1 to TRBJ2-7; 13 nucleotides agree with TRBD2. Germline V CDR1 and CDR2: SGHRS, YFSETQ. CDR3 length: 16 amino acids. Trimming at V came to 0 bases and at J to 3 bases, leaving 3 bases not matched to a gene. The CDR3 here is CASSLEGLAGIYEQYF. In DNA, the CDR3 is TGCGCCAGCAGCTTGGAGGGACTAGCGGGGATCTACGAGCAGTACTTC.

The CDR3 nucleotides read TGCAGCGTTAGGGGTGTTAGTTTGGCTGGTTACGAGCAGTACTTC. Amino acids: CSVRGVSLAGYEQYF. The J gene is TRBJ2-7, the V gene TRBV29-1, with D maybe TRBD1 (5 bases). The CDR3 contains 15 residues. Germline assignment: CDR1 SQVTM and CDR2 ANQGSEA. Trimming cost V 5 bases and J 4 bases, with 21 bases left between them.

The chain carries TRBV4-2 and TRBJ2-7, with D perhaps TRBD1 or TRBD2 (5 bases each). The length of the CDR3 is 11 residues. Germline V CDR1 and CDR2: LGHNA, YNFKEQ. V gave up 3 bases and J gave up 7 bases, with 7 bases separating them. The CDR3 bases are TGTGCCAGCAGCCACGGGGCGGAGCAGTACTTC. Residues: CASSHGAEQYF.

The V call is TRBV9, the J call TRBJ2-3, with 10 bases lining up with TRBD2. The CDR3 covers 21 residues. The V gene's germline CDR1 is SGDLS and CDR2 YYNGEE. With V trimmed by 3 bases and J by 2 bases, 21 bases remained unmatched. The CDR3 sequence is CASSEQGHVSSGRGNTDTQYF. The CDR3 DNA is TGTGCCAGCAGCGAGCAAGGTCATGTATCTAGCGGGAGAGGAAACACAGATACGCAGTATTTT.